This T cell receptor beta chain was identified during a study of blood T cells in healthy people across ages. Germline V gene sequence: CDR1 SGHAT, CDR2 FQNNGV. This CDR3 is 15 amino acids long. This clonotype occurred once. Alongside a J-beta primer mix, a sample-barcoded 5' primer served in a second PCR lasting about 7 to 11 cycles. MiXCR, applied by TCRdb to the 5' RACE reads, yields one record per CDR3 protein. The table shows over 600,000 distinct CDR3 sequences, with roughly 43% occurring only once. The sequence derives from an older man in good health. Sequencing was performed on blood. The gene calls are TRBV11-2 and TRBJ2-1, with D tentatively TRBD1 or TRBD2 (5 bases each). The end of the DNA fits TRBJ2-7 better, so the J call may be wrong. CDR3 amino acids: CASRAARGSYNEQYF. CDR3 nucleotides: TGTGCCAGCAGAGCCGCCCGGGGCTCCTACAATGAGCAGTACTTC.